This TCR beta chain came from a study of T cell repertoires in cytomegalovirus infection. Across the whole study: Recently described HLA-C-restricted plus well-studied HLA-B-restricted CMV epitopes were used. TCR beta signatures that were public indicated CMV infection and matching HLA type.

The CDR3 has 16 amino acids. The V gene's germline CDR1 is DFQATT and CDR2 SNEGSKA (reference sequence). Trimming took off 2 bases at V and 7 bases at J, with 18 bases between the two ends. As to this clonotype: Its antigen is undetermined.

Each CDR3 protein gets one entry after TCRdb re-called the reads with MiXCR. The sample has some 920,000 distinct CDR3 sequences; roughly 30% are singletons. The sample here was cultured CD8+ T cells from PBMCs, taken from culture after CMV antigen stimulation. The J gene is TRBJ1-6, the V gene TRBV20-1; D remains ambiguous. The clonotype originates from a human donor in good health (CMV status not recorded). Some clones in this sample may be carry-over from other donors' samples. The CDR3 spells CSARSPQDGLNSPLHF. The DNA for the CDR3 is TGCAGTGCTAGATCCCCCCAGGACGGGCTCAATTCACCCCTCCACTTT.